One T cell receptor (beta chain) is described in this entry. Assay used: immunoSEQ multiplex PCR; TCRdb lists only in-frame clones, some missing. The table shows approximately 170,000 clones, with 80% to 95% occurring only once. The record originates from a study of control samples from healthy donors and cancer patients. The receptor comes from a woman between 25 and 40 years old in good health. The sample was blood.

This chain's CDR3 is CASSQEVGTEAFF. CDR3 nucleotide sequence: TGTGCCAGCAGCCAAGAGGTAGGGACTGAAGCTTTCTTT. The rearrangement uses TRBV4-2 and TRBJ1-1; D not resolved. CDR3 size: 13 residues. CDR1 is LGHNA, CDR2 YNFKEQ, per germline. Deletions cut 0 bases from V and 5 bases from J, with 7 bases between.